This entry describes one T cell receptor (beta chain). CD45RO negativity and positive selection for CCR7 defined naive CD8 cells, a population that excluded terminally differentiated effector memory CD45RA+ cells. Donors comprised only Caucasian adults living in Nashville, Tennessee. Germline CDR1 is MNHEY and CDR2 is SMNVEV (reference sequence). CDR3 length: 15 residues. Losses at the gene ends were 5 bases for V and 3 bases for J; bases not matched to a gene: 7. The study ran the assay at deep level. Here immunoSEQ multiplex PCR was the method, and the copy in TCRdb shows in-frame clones only, minus some. The sample consists of about 2.1 million clones, 80% to 95% of them appearing once. The sample belongs to a study of shared clonotypes between healthy human individuals. For the study at large: Each donor had three CD4 naive, three CD4 memory, two CD8 naive and one CD8 memory plate.

The V call is TRBV27, the J call TRBJ1-5; 7 bases map to TRBD1. The TCR was taken from a man between 18 and 35 years old in good health. Some clones in this sample may be carry-over from other donors' samples. Sequenced sample: naive CD8+ T cells from PBMCs. In nucleotides, the CDR3 is TGTGCCAGCAGTCCGGTTGACAGGGACAATCAGCCCCAGCATTTT. Its protein is CASSPVDRDNQPQHF.